The 15 T cell receptor beta chains below all came from one sample that was sequenced in a study of blood T cell repertoires in COVID-19. The assay was immunoSEQ multiplex PCR, and TCRdb's table has in-frame clones only and misses some. The data hold 140,000 or so clones, with more than 75% observed a single time. The source material was peripheral blood. The receptors derive from a woman between 50 and 59 years old with active or convalescent COVID-19.

The CDR3 reads CASSLGGVAKNIQYF. The CDR3, as DNA: TGTGCCAGCAGTTTAGGCGGGGTAGCCAAAAACATTCAGTACTTC. V and J are TRBV28 and TRBJ2-4, with D perhaps TRBD2 (6 bases). Germline V CDR1 and CDR2: MDHEN, SYDVKM. Deletions cut 2 bases from V and 0 bases from J, with 8 bases between. The CDR3 runs to 15 residues.

The chain links TRBV28 to TRBJ2-7; perhaps TRBD1 as D (6 bases). Germline assignment: CDR1 MDHEN and CDR2 SYDVKM. CDR3 length equals 14 residues. V gave up 6 bases and J gave up 3 bases, with 15 bases separating them. The CDR3, as DNA: TGTGCCAGCAGCTCTGGACAGAGTTACTACGAGCAGTACTTC. Translating it yields CASSSGQSYYEQYF.

The chain has TRBV7-3 and TRBJ2-2; D is possibly TRBD1 (5 bases). Germline assignment: CDR1 SGHTA and CDR2 FQGTGA. The CDR3 loop spans 15 amino acids. With 4 bases removed from V and 0 bases from J, the gap between germline ends came to 9 bases. The CDR3 DNA follows: TGTGCCAGCAGCTATGGACACGCGAACACCGGGGAGCTGTTTTTT. Residues: CASSYGHANTGELFF.

CDR3 residues: CATSGRTVNGELFF. For the CDR3, the DNA is TGTGCCACCAGCGGAAGGACAGTCAACGGGGAGCTGTTTTTT. The chain couples TRBV15 to TRBJ2-2; TRBD1 is a possible D gene (6 bases). Trimming left V 5 bases short and J 7 bases short, with 14 bases between. CDR1 and CDR2 (germline): LNHNV, YYDKDF (reference sequence). The CDR3 is 14 residues long.

The genes are TRBV13 and TRBJ2-7, with 8 bases fitting TRBD1. The germline V gene encodes CDR1 PRHDT and CDR2 FYEKMQ (reference sequence). With V trimmed by 8 bases and J by 0 bases, 9 bases remained unmatched. The CDR3 loop spans 15 amino acids. The CDR3 region is CASGTTDRGSYEQYF. In nucleotides, the CDR3 is TGTGCCAGCGGGACGACCGACAGGGGCTCCTACGAGCAGTACTTC.

This clone is termed medium-sized. The chain links TRBV4-1 to TRBJ1-3; 8 nucleotides line up with TRBD1. The J segment lost 0 bases and the V segment lost 3 bases, leaving 7 bases of the junction unmatched. This CDR3 region has 17 residues. Germline CDR1 MGHRA, CDR2 YSYEKL. CDR3 in amino acids: CASSQEGTGGSGNTIYF. The CDR3, as DNA: TGCGCCAGCAGCCAGGAGGGTACAGGGGGCTCTGGAAACACCATATATTTT.

The chain uses TRBV30 and TRBJ1-3; maybe TRBD1 (5 bases). CDR1 is GTSNPN, CDR2 SVGIG, per germline (reference sequence). CDR3 length equals 15 residues. Trimming pared 4 bases from V and 0 bases from J, leaving 13 bases between. The CDR3 region is CAWTREALSGNTIYF. The CDR3 DNA follows: TGTGCCTGGACCAGGGAGGCCCTCTCTGGAAACACCATATATTTT.

The rearrangement uses TRBV5-5 and TRBJ2-1, with 7 bases that match TRBD1. CDR1 and CDR2 (germline): SGHKS, YYEKEE (reference sequence). J was trimmed by 0 bases and V by 5 bases; bases with no gene match: 8. The CDR3 consists of 16 residues. The CDR3 region has the DNA TGTGCCAGCAGATTTCGAGGGGACAGCTCCTACAATGAGCAGTTCTTC. This gives the protein CASRFRGDSSYNEQFF. Using reference TRBV5-5 and TRBJ2-1 for the parts outside the CDR3, the full variable domain is DAGVTQSPTHLIKTRGQQVTLRCSPISGHKSVSWYQQVLGQGPQFIFQYYEKEERGRGNFPDRFSARQFPNYSSELNVNALLLGDSALYLCASRFRGDSSYNEQFFGPGTRLTVL.

The gene calls are TRBV10-3 and TRBJ2-3; the match to TRBD1 covers 7 bases. The CDR3 has 14 amino acids. J gave up 0 bases and V 7 bases, and 4 bases lay outside the gene matches. Germline CDR1 and CDR2: ENHRY and SYGVKD. The CDR3 bases are TGTGCCATCAAGGGGGCCTTTAGCACAGATACGCAGTATTTT. Its translation: CAIKGAFSTDTQYF.

The chain employs TRBV3-1 (or the pseudogene TRBV3-2) and TRBJ1-1; D possibly corresponds to TRBD1 (5 bases). Trimming removed 1 base from V and 3 bases from J, with 12 bases in between. The CDR3 is 15 residues long. In germline, CDR1 is LGHDT, CDR2 YNNKEL (reference sequence). CDR3 region: CASSQGGDGYTEAFF. CDR3 in DNA: TGTGCCAGCAGCCAAGGGGGCGACGGGTACACTGAAGCTTTCTTT.

The chain joins TRBV30 to TRBJ1-1, with D possibly being TRBD1 (6 bases). Trimming left V 1 base short and J 2 bases short, with 11 bases between. The CDR3 totals 14 residues. In germline, CDR1 is GTSNPN, CDR2 SVGIG (reference sequence). This CDR3 is CAWSELQGNTEAFF. The CDR3 nucleotides are TGTGCCTGGAGTGAATTACAGGGTAACACTGAAGCTTTCTTT.

The V and J genes are TRBV30 and TRBJ1-2, with no clear D. The CDR3 is made up of 11 amino acids. Deletions cut 5 bases from V and 8 bases from J, with 12 bases between. CDR1 is GTSNPN and CDR2 is SVGIG in the germline V gene (reference sequence). CDR3 nucleotide sequence: TGTGCCTGGGACGAACTGGAGGGCTACACCTTC. This sequence encodes CAWDELEGYTF.

The V call is TRBV14, the J call TRBJ1-3; TRBD1 aligns across 7 bases. This CDR3 comprises 15 residues. V was clipped by 5 bases and J by 4 bases; unmatched bases: 8. The germline gives CDR1 SGHDN, CDR2 FVKESK. CDR3 nucleotide sequence: TGTGCCAGCAGCGCCAACAGGGGTTCCGGAAACACCATATATTTT. Translating gives CASSANRGSGNTIYF.

V is TRBV5-1 and J is TRBJ2-5; D is possibly TRBD1 (6 bases). Germline V gene sequence: CDR1 SGHRS, CDR2 YFSETQ. The V end lost 4 bases, the J end lost 4 bases, and 17 bases lay between the germline ends. CDR3 size: 15 residues. CDR3 residues: CASSPGVGAPETQYF. In nucleotides, the CDR3 is TGCGCCAGCAGCCCCGGGGTGGGGGCCCCAGAGACCCAGTACTTC.

This chain joins TRBV6-5 and TRBJ1-6; weak D call: TRBD1 (6 bases). The germline CDR1 and CDR2 sequences are MNHEY and SVGAGI. The CDR3 consists of 14 residues. Trimming stripped 3 bases from V and 7 bases from J, with 10 bases between. CDR3 sequence: CASSYGQSNSPLHF. CDR3 in DNA: TGTGCCAGCAGTTATGGACAGTCCAATTCACCCCTCCACTTT.